This TCR beta chain was captured by sequencing in a study of T cells after yellow fever vaccination. Findings and limits, study-wide: The CD4 and CD8 compartments had a small share of their clonotypes in common. Abundant bulk-derived clonotypes could contaminate FACS-sorted repertoires.

Each CDR3 protein gets one entry after TCRdb re-called the 5' RACE reads with MiXCR. Found here are approximately 350,000 distinct CDR3 sequences, 11% of them singletons; the top ten hold about 17%. This clonotype has more than one count but fewer than ten. What it binds is unknown. This CDR3 has 13 amino acids. V trimming: 1 base; J trimming: 6 bases; junction bases outside the gene matches: 2. Per the germline V gene, CDR1 is MGHDK and CDR2 is SYGVNS. The material sequenced was PBMCs, taken on the day of the first yellow fever vaccination. This TCR came from a man between 18 and 29 years old who received the YFV17D yellow fever vaccine. The chain carries TRBV25-1 and TRBJ1-1, with 7 nucleotides matching TRBD1. The CDR3 DNA follows: TGTGCCAGCAGTGAATCGGGGACAGCTGAAGCTTTCTTT. It is translated as CASSESGTAEAFF.